The 25 T cell receptor beta chains below were found in one sample sequenced in a study of cytomegalovirus exposure and HLA in healthy donors listed by TCRdb under 2017. The library was made by the immunoSEQ multiplex PCR assay. A mixture of 60 forward primers for TCR Vbeta segments and 13 reverse primers for TCR Jbeta segments was used in the multiplex PCR. TCRdb obtained this table from immuneACCESS and retained in-frame rearrangements with V and J assigned. These tables miss some clones; where compared with another copy, unresolved V genes account for less than half of the shortfall, and the remainder is unexplained. This sample's records show about 79,000 clones. The biggest ten clones account for about 4.6% of the sample. Sequenced: PBMCs. All receptors derive from a man aged 25 to 40 in good health and CMV-seronegative.

This chain links TRBV9 with TRBJ2-2, with a possible D match to TRBD2 (6 bases). The CDR3 is made up of 17 amino acids. The germline V gene has CDR1 SGDLS and CDR2 YYNGEE. Trimming left V 0 bases short and J 7 bases short, with 19 bases between. DNA of the CDR3: TGTGCCAGCAGCGTAGCGTCGACCGGGACTCCTGTCGGGGAGCTGTTTTTT. As protein: CASSVASTGTPVGELFF. The complete variable domain, with remaining parts taken from reference TRBV9 and TRBJ2-2, reads DSGVTQTPKHLITATGQRVTLRCSPRSGDLSVYWYQQSLDQGLQFLIQYYNGEERAKGNILERFSAQQFPDLHSELNLSSLELGDSALYFCASSVASTGTPVGELFFGEGSRLTVL.

The rearrangement joins TRBV11-1 to TRBJ2-5; 7 bases line up with TRBD1. Gene TRBJ2-7 matches the end of the DNA better, so the J call may be wrong. CDR1 is SGHAT and CDR2 is FQDESV in the germline V gene (reference sequence). The CDR3 totals 14 residues. The CDR3 region is CASSLGQGAYEQYF. The CDR3 coding sequence is TGTGCCAGCAGCTTAGGCCAGGGGGCCTACGAGCAGTACTTC.

The chain's CDR3 is CASSPTGGSQETQYF. The CDR3 DNA is TGTGCCAGCAGCCCGACCGGAGGTTCTCAAGAGACCCAGTACTTC. The chain carries TRBV6-5 and TRBJ2-5, with a possible D match to TRBD2 (5 bases). The CDR3 extends over 15 amino acids. CDR1 MNHEY and CDR2 SVGAGI come from the germline V gene. V dropped 6 bases and J dropped 2 bases, with 16 bases sitting between them.

The rearrangement joins TRBV6-5 to TRBJ1-1; D gene ambiguous. CDR3 length equals 13 residues. Germline CDR1 reads MNHEY; CDR2 reads SVGAGI. Trimming left V 4 bases short and J 0 bases short, with 6 bases between. The DNA for the CDR3 is TGTGCCAGCAGTTCACATCTGAACACTGAAGCTTTCTTT. It translates to CASSSHLNTEAFF.

The chain carries TRBV7-9 and TRBJ1-1; TRBD1 matches 8 bases. Germline CDR1 and CDR2: SEHNR and FQNEAQ (reference sequence). J lost 1 base, V lost 4 bases, and 8 bases had no gene match. The CDR3 contains 16 residues. The DNA of the CDR3 is TGTGCCAGCAGCTCGCCTTGGGACAGGCAGAACACTGAAGCTTTCTTT. It is translated as CASSSPWDRQNTEAFF.

The chain employs TRBV28 and TRBJ2-7; TRBD2 matches 9 bases. The CDR3 is 14 amino acids. CDR1 and CDR2 (germline): MDHEN, SYDVKM. Trimming cost V 10 bases and J 3 bases; bases outside gene matches: 10. The CDR3 coding sequence is TGTGCCACTATTTTTAGCGGGAGCGTCTACGAGCAGTACTTC. This codes for CATIFSGSVYEQYF.

The V call is TRBV10-2, the J call TRBJ1-1; D is possibly TRBD1 (5 bases). Germline CDR1 and CDR2: WSHSY and SAAADI. This CDR3 has 15 amino acids. Trimming took 2 bases from V and 0 from J, leaving 10 bases between them. The CDR3 sequence is CASSEQGLMNTEAFF. The CDR3 bases are TGCGCCAGCAGTGAGCAGGGATTAATGAACACTGAAGCTTTCTTT.

The V call is TRBV7-2, the J call TRBJ1-6, with 7 bases matching TRBD1. Germline values: CDR1 SGHTA, CDR2 FQGNSA. There are 14 residues in the CDR3. V trimming: 4 bases; J trimming: 5 bases; junction bases outside the gene matches: 2. This CDR3 reads CASSSTGNNSPLHF. Written as DNA, the CDR3 is TGTGCCAGCAGCTCGACAGGGAATAATTCACCCCTCCACTTT.

The chain carries TRBV4-3 and TRBJ2-5; TRBD2 matches 9 bases. The CDR3 runs 16 residues. The V segment lost 8 bases and the J segment 0 bases; nucleotides outside the gene matches: 10. Germline CDR1 is LGHNA and CDR2 is YSLEER. Here the CDR3 reads CASSPRGLAHQETQYF. The CDR3 DNA follows: TGCGCCAGCTCCCCACGAGGACTAGCGCACCAAGAGACCCAGTACTTC.

This chain connects TRBV4-1 to TRBJ2-2, with TRBD2 as a possible D gene (6 bases). This CDR3 is 15 amino acids long. Trimming shortened V by 3 bases and J by 4 bases, and 12 bases separated the two germline ends. Germline assignment: CDR1 MGHRA and CDR2 YSYEKL. The DNA for the CDR3 is TGCGCCAGCAGCCACAGACTAGAAGGCACCGGGGAGCTGTTTTTT. It specifies CASSHRLEGTGELFF.

This chain connects TRBV2 to TRBJ1-1; D is perhaps TRBD1 (5 bases). The V gene's germline CDR1 is SNHLY and CDR2 FYNNEI. V was trimmed by 11 bases and J by 5 bases, leaving 15 bases between them. This CDR3 comprises 12 residues. CDR3 bases: TGTGCCGGAGGGGAGGTAAGGACTGAAGCTTTCTTT. Translated: CAGGEVRTEAFF.

The chain uses TRBV4-3 and TRBJ2-1; weak D call: TRBD2 (6 bases). The CDR3 length is 16 residues. The germline gives CDR1 LGHNA, CDR2 YSLEER. Trimming removed 3 bases at V and 3 bases at J, with 15 bases between. The CDR3: CASSHLFRTIYNEQFF. CDR3 bases: TGCGCCAGCAGCCATCTTTTTAGGACTATCTACAATGAGCAGTTCTTC.

J is TRBJ2-2 and V is TRBV4-3, with TRBD2 identical over 8 bases. This CDR3 spans 17 amino acids. Losses at the gene ends were 0 bases for V and 3 bases for J; bases not matched to a gene: 6. The germline gives CDR1 LGHNA, CDR2 YSLEER. CDR3 sequence reads: CASSQDSGRGYTGELFF. The DNA for the CDR3 is TGCGCCAGCAGCCAAGATTCCGGGAGGGGCTACACCGGGGAGCTGTTTTTT.

This rearrangement joins TRBV6-1 to TRBJ1-5; D uncertain. The CDR3 is 13 amino acids. The V and J ends lost 7 bases and 0 bases respectively, with 7 bases between them. CDR1 and CDR2 (germline): MNHNS, SASEGT. The DNA of the CDR3 is TGTGCCAGCAATCCCTATAGCAATCAGCCCCAGCATTTT. Residues: CASNPYSNQPQHF.

The CDR3 region is CASSTRQGTSGRNSYEQYF. CDR3 nucleotide sequence: TGTGCCAGTAGTACCCGACAGGGGACTAGCGGGAGGAATTCCTACGAGCAGTACTTC. The chain carries TRBV19 and TRBJ2-7; 15 bases are a match to TRBD2. V lost 4 bases, J lost 1 base, and 11 bases stayed unmatched. Germline CDR1 reads LNHDA; CDR2 reads SQIVND (reference sequence). The CDR3 consists of 19 residues.

This chain links TRBV18 with TRBJ2-7; 13 bases match TRBD2. V shed 3 bases, J shed 1 base, and the junction held 6 bases outside the gene matches. This CDR3 has 17 residues. CDR1 is KGHSH, CDR2 LQKENI, per germline. CDR3 nucleotides: TGTGCCAGCTCACCTTCGAAGGGACTAGCGGGATCCTACGAGCAGTACTTC. Translated, it gives CASSPSKGLAGSYEQYF.

This chain's CDR3 is CASGGQDQETQYF. The CDR3 DNA sequence: TGTGCCAGCGGAGGACAGGACCAAGAGACCCAGTACTTC. The chain recombines TRBV6-1 with TRBJ2-5; TRBD1 aligns across 7 bases. The CDR3 length is 13 residues. Germline lookup yields CDR1 MNHNS and CDR2 SASEGT. V dropped 8 bases and J dropped 0; count of bases not matched to a gene: 3.

The chain carries TRBV10-1 and TRBJ2-7; D perhaps matches TRBD1 (6 bases). Germline V gene lookup returns CDR1 WNHNN and CDR2 SYGVQD (reference sequence). CDR3 length: 12 residues. The CDR3 is CDCAGESYEQYF. The CDR3 DNA reads as TGCGACTGCGCAGGGGAAAGCTACGAGCAGTACTTC.

The chain carries TRBV5-1 and TRBJ2-7, with D possibly matching TRBD2 (5 bases). The CDR3 has 15 amino acids. Trimming stripped 7 bases from V and 1 base from J, with 18 bases between. In germline, CDR1 is SGHRS, CDR2 YFSETQ. As DNA, the CDR3 is TGCGCCAGCCGGCTTTCCGGGGAGTGGTCCTACGAGCAGTACTTC. Amino acid sequence: CASRLSGEWSYEQYF.

The CDR3 sequence is CASSSAGETQYF. CDR3 sequence (DNA): TGTGCCAGCAGCTCTGCCGGTGAGACCCAGTACTTC. The chain combines TRBV7-9 with TRBJ2-5; D is undetermined. The germline CDR1 and CDR2 sequences are SEHNR and FQNEAQ (reference sequence). This CDR3 comprises 12 residues. V lost 4 bases and J lost 5, with 8 bases in between.

This chain joins TRBV5-4 and TRBJ2-2; D may be TRBD1 (8 bases). Germline V gives CDR1 SGHNT, CDR2 YYREEE (reference sequence). Trimming stripped 4 bases from V and 7 bases from J, with 14 bases between. The CDR3 length is 14 residues. CDR3 bases: TGTGCCAGCAGCGCTACAGGGGGGGACGGGGAGCTGTTTTTT. This sequence encodes CASSATGGDGELFF.

The chain uses TRBV5-1 and TRBJ1-5; D is perhaps TRBD1 (5 bases). Germline CDR1 is SGHRS and CDR2 is YFSETQ. The CDR3 runs to 15 residues. V was trimmed by 4 bases and J by 1 base, leaving 12 bases between them. The CDR3 loop reads CASSREGQSNQPQHF. CDR3 sequence (DNA): TGCGCCAGCAGCCGGGAGGGGCAAAGCAATCAGCCCCAGCATTTT.

V is TRBV7-6 and J is TRBJ1-1; D unresolved. The CDR3 spans 12 residues. Germline V gene lookup returns CDR1 SGHVS and CDR2 FNYEAQ. The ends were cut back, 5 bases at V and 6 bases at J, with 10 bases in the middle. The CDR3 loop reads CASSRGGPEAFF. The DNA for the CDR3 is TGTGCCAGCAGCCGCGGAGGCCCTGAAGCTTTCTTT.

CDR3 loop: CASSRDIGQGAGKLFF. The DNA for the CDR3 is TGCGCCAGCAGCCGCGATATCGGACAGGGGGCGGGAAAACTGTTTTTT. The chain has TRBV4-3 and TRBJ1-4; 11 bases are shared with TRBD1. The ends lost 4 bases at V and 10 bases at J; junction bases unmatched: 11. CDR3 length: 16 amino acids. Germline CDR1 and CDR2: LGHNA and YSLEER.

The rearrangement links TRBV6-5 to TRBJ2-5, with D possibly matching TRBD2 (5 bases). Between the trimmed V and J ends, which lost 5 bases and 5 bases, there was a span of 18 bases. The germline V gene has CDR1 MNHEY and CDR2 SVGAGI. The length of the CDR3 is 15 residues. The chain's CDR3 is CASSLYSSSGETQYF. In nucleotides, the CDR3 is TGTGCCAGCAGTCTGTACTCCTCATCGGGGGAGACCCAGTACTTC.